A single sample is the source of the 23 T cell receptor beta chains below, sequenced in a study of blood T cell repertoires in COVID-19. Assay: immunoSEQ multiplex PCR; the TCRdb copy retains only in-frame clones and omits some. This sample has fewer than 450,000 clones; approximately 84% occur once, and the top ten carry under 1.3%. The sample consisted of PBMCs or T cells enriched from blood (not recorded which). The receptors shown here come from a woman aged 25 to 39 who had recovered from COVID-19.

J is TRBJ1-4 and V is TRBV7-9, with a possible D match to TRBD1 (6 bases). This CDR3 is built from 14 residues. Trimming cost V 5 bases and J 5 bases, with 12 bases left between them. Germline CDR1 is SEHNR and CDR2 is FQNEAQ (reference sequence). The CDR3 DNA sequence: TGTGCCAGCAGCCGGGGACAAGGGAATGAAAAACTGTTTTTT. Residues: CASSRGQGNEKLFF.

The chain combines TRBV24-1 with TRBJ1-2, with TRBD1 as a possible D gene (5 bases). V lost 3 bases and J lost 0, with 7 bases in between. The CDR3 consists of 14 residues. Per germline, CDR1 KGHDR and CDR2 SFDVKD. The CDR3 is CATSDPGSNYGYTF. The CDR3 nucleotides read TGTGCCACCAGTGATCCAGGGTCTAACTATGGCTACACCTTC.

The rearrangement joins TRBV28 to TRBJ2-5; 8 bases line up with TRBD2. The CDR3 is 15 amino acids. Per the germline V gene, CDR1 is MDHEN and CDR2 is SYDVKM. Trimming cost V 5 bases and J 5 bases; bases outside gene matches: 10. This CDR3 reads CASSRPAGGVETQYF. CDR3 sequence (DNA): TGTGCCAGCAGTCGGCCGGCGGGGGGTGTGGAGACCCAGTACTTC.

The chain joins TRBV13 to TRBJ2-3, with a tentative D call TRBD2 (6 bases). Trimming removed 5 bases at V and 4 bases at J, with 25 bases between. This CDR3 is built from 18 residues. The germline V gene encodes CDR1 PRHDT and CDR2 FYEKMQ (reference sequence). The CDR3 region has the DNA TGTGCCAGCAGCCAATCCTGGTCGCGGGGCCCTCGGTCAGATACGCAGTATTTT. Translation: CASSQSWSRGPRSDTQYF. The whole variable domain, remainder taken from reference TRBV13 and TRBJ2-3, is AAGVIQSPRHLIKEKRETATLKCYPIPRHDTVYWYQQGPGQDPQFLISFYEKMQSDKGSIPDRFSAQQFSDYHSELNMSSLELGDSALYFCASSQSWSRGPRSDTQYFGPGTRLTVL.

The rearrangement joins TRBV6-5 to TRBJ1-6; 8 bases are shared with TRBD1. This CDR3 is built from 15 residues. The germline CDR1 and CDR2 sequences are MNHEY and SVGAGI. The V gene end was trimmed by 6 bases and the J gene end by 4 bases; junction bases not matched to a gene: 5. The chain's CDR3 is CASRLGQEYNSPLHF. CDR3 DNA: TGTGCCAGCAGGTTGGGACAGGAGTATAATTCACCCCTCCACTTT.

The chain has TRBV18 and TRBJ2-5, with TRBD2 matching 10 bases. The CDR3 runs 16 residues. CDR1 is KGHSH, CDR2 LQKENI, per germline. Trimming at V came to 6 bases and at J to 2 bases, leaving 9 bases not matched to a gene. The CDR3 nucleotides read TGTGCCAGCTCCCAACTCGGGACTAGCGCACAAGAGACCCAGTACTTC. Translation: CASSQLGTSAQETQYF.

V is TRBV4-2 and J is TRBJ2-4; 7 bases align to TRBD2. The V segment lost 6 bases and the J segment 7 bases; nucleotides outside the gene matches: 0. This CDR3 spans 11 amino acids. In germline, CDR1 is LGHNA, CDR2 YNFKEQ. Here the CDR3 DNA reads TGTGCCAGCAGGGGGGGGAACATTCAGTACTTC. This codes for CASRGGNIQYF.

In DNA, the CDR3 is TGTGCCAGCAGCCAAGAGACAGGGAGATTCAGAGGCTACACCTTC. This gives the protein CASSQETGRFRGYTF. The chain combines TRBV14 with TRBJ1-2, with TRBD1 matching 7 bases. The CDR3 covers 15 residues. V lost 0 bases and J lost 8; bases outside the gene matches: 9. Per germline, CDR1 SGHDN and CDR2 FVKESK.

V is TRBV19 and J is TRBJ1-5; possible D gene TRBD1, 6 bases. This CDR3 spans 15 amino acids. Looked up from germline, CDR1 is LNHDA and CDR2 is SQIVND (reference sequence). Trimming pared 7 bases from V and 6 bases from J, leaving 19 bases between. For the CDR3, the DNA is TGTGCCAGTACCTCATTAGGGGGGGTTGGTCAGCCCCAGCATTTT. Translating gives CASTSLGGVGQPQHF. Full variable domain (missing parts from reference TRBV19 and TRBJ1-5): DGGITQSPKYLFRKEGQNVTLSCEQNLNHDAMYWYRQDPGQGLRLIYYSQIVNDFQKGDIAEGYSVSREKKESFPLTVTSAQKNPTAFYLCASTSLGGVGQPQHFGDGTRLSIL.

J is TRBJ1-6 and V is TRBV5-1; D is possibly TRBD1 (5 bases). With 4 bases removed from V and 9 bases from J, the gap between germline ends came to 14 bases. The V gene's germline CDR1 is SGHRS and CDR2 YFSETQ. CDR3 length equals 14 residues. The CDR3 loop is CASSEGSGGSPLHF. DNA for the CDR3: TGCGCCAGCAGCGAGGGGAGCGGGGGTTCACCCCTCCACTTT.

The CDR3 nucleotides are TGTGCCAGCAGTGAAACAGGGCCTGGGGCCAACGTCCTGACTTTC. This sequence encodes CASSETGPGANVLTF. This chain joins TRBV6-4 and TRBJ2-6, with a weak D call TRBD1 (6 bases). CDR3 length: 15 residues. Trimming removed 3 bases from V and 2 bases from J, with 8 bases in between. In germline, CDR1 is MRHNA, CDR2 SNTAGT.

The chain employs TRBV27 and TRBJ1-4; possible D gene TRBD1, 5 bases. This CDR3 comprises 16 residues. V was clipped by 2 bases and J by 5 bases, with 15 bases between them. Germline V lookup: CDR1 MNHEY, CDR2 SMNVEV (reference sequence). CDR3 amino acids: CASSLRGRMGNEKLFF. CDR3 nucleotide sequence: TGTGCCAGCAGTTTAAGGGGCCGGATGGGCAATGAAAAACTGTTTTTT.

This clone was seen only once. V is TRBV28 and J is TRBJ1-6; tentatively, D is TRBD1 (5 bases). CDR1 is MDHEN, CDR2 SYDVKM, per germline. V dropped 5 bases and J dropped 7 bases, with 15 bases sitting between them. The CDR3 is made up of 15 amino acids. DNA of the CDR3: TGTGCCAGCAGTACTACGTGGGGGGTGAATTCACCCCTCCACTTT. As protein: CASSTTWGVNSPLHF.

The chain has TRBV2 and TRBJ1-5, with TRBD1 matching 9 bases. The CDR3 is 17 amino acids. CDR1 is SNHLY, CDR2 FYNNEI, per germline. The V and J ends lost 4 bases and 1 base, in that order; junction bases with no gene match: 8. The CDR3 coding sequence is TGTGCCAGCAGTGGATCAACAGGGGGCGGAAGCAATCAGCCCCAGCATTTT. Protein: CASSGSTGGGSNQPQHF.

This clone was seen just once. Here the CDR3 reads CASSFQGVAVTNEKLFF. CDR3 nucleotide sequence: TGTGCCAGCAGTTTTCAGGGGGTCGCGGTAACTAATGAAAAACTGTTTTTT. The J gene is TRBJ1-4, the V gene TRBV27; 7 bases align to TRBD1. The length of the CDR3 is 17 residues. Losses at the gene ends were 3 bases for V and 1 base for J; bases not matched to a gene: 8. Germline V CDR1 and CDR2: MNHEY, SMNVEV (reference sequence). The complete variable domain, with remaining parts taken from reference TRBV27 and TRBJ1-4, reads EAQVTQNPRYLITVTGKKLTVTCSQNMNHEYMSWYRQDPGLGLRQIYYSMNVEVTDKGDVPEGYKVSRKEKRNFPLILESPSPNQTSLYFCASSFQGVAVTNEKLFFGSGTQLSVL.

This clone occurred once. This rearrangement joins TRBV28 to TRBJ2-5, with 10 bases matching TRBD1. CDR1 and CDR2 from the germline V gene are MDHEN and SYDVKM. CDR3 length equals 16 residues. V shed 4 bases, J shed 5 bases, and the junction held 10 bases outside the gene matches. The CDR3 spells CASSSNRDRGLETQYF. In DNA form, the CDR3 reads TGTGCCAGCAGTTCCAACCGGGACAGGGGTTTGGAGACCCAGTACTTC.

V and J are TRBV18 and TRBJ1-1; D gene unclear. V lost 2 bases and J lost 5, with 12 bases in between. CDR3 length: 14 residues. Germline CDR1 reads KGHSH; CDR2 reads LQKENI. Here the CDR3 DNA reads TGTGCCAGCTCACCAGAGGGTTGGGATACTGAAGCTTTCTTT. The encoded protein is CASSPEGWDTEAFF.

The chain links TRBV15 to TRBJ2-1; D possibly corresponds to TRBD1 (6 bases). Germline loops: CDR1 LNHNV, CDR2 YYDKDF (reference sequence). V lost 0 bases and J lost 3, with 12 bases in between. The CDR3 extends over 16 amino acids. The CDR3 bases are TGTGCCACCAGCAGAGATCAGGGGTCGAGCTACAATGAGCAGTTCTTC. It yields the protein CATSRDQGSSYNEQFF.

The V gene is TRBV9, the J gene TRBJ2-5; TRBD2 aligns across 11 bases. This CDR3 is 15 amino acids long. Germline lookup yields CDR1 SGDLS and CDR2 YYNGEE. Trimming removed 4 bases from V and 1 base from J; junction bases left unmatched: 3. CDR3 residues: CASSLAGGTQETQYF. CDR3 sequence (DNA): TGTGCCAGCAGCCTAGCGGGGGGAACCCAAGAGACCCAGTACTTC.

The chain's CDR3 is CATSIRQGMDGYTF. DNA for the CDR3: TGTGCCACCAGCATACGACAGGGTATGGATGGCTACACCTTC. This chain joins TRBV15 and TRBJ1-2; 7 nucleotides line up with TRBD1. Per germline, CDR1 LNHNV and CDR2 YYDKDF (reference sequence). The CDR3 has 14 amino acids. V lost 4 bases and J lost 6; bases outside the gene matches: 8.

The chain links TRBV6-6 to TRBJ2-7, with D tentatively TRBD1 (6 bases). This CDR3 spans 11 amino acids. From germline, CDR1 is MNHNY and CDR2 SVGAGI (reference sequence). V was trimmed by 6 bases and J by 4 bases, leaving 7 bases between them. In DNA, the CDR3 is TGTGCCAGCAGAGACAGGTACGAGCAGTACTTC. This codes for CASRDRYEQYF.

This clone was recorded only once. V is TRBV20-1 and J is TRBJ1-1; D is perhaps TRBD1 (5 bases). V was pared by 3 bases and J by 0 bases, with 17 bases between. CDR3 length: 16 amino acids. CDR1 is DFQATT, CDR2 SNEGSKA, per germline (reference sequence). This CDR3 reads CSASQSGRAMNTEAFF. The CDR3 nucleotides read TGCAGTGCTAGTCAATCGGGCAGGGCTATGAACACTGAAGCTTTCTTT.

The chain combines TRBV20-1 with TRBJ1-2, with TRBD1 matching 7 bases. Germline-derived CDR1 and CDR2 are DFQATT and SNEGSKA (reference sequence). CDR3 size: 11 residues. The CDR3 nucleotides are TGCAGCGGCATAGGGGGCGTAGGCTACACCTTC. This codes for CSGIGGVGYTF.